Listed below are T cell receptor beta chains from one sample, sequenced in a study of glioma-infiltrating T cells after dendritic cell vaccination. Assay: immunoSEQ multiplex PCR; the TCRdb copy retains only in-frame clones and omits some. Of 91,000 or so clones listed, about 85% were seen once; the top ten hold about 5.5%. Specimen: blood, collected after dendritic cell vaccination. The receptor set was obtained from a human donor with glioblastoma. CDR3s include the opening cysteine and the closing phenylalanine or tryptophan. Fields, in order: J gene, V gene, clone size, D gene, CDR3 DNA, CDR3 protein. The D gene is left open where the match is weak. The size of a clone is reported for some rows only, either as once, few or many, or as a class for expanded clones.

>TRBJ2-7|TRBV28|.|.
TGTGCCAGCAGTTTCCAGCGCTTAAGAACAACCTACGAGCAGTACTTC
CASSFQRLRTTYEQYF
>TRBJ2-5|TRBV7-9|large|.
TGTGCCAGCAGCTTAGTGGCCCAGCAAGAGACCCAGTACTTC
CASSLVAQQETQYF
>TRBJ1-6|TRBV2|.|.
TGTGCCAGCAGTGGAACCGCAGCACCCCTCCACTTT
CASSGTAAPLHF
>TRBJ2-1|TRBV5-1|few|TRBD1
TGCGCCAGCAGCCCGACAGGGATTGAGCAGTTCTTC
CASSPTGIEQFF
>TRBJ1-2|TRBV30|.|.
TGTGCCTGGAGTGGGAGACGGGATGCTAACTATGGCTACACCTTC
CAWSGRRDANYGYTF
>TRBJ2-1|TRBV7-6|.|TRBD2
TGTGCCAGCGGAGCGGGAGTCACCTCCAATGAGCAGTTCTTC
CASGAGVTSNEQFF
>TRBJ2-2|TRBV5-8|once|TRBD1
TGTGCCAGCAGCTGGGGCCTTACAGGGGGTACCGGGGAGCTGTTTTTT
CASSWGLTGGTGELFF
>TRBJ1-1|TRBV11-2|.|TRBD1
TGTGCCAGCAGCTTAACAGCAGGGGGTGAGACTGAAGCTTTCTTT
CASSLTAGGETEAFF
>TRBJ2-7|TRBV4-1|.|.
TGCGCCAGCAGCCAAGAGGGGGGTTCCTACGAGCAGTACTTC
CASSQEGGSYEQYF
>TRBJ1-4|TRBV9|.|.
TGTGCCAGCTCCCGGAGAAAACTGTTTTTT
CASSRRKLFF
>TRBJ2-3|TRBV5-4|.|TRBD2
TGTGCCAGCAGCTTGATGGGACTAGCGGGACCAGATACGCAGTATTTT
CASSLMGLAGPDTQYF
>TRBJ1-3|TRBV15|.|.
TGTGCCACCAGCAGAGATCGTGGGCTTGGAAACACCATATATTTT
CATSRDRGLGNTIYF
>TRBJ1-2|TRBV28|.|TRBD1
TGTGCCAGCAGAATTGGACAGGGCGTTTATGGCTACACCTTC
CASRIGQGVYGYTF
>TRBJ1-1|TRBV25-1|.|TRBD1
TGTGCCAGCAGTCCCCTCCCAGGGGGCTCTGAAGCTTTCTTT
CASSPLPGGSEAFF
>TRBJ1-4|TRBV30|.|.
TGTGCCTGGACCGAAGGACAGTTGGAGAAAAAACTGTTTTTT
CAWTEGQLEKKLFF
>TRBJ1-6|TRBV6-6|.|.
TGTGCCAGCAGTAAAGACAGAAACCTCCTCCACTTT
CASSKDRNLLHF
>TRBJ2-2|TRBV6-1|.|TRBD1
TGTGCCAGCAGTTGGGACAGGGGGCGTATCGGGGAGCTGTTTTTT
CASSWDRGRIGELFF
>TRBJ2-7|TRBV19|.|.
TGTGCCAGTAGTAATCTAGCAGCGTCCTACGAGCAGTACTTC
CASSNLAASYEQYF
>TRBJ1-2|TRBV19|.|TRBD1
TGTGCCAGTGTGGTGACAGGGAACTATGGCTACACCTTC
CASVVTGNYGYTF
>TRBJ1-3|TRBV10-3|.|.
TGTGCCATCTCCCTGACAGCAAAAGGAAACACCATATATTTT
CAISLTAKGNTIYF
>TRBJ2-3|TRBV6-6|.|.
TGTGCCAGCAGAGACAAGACAGATACGCAGTATTTT
CASRDKTDTQYF
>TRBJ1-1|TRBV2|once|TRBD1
TGTGCCAGCAGACCGAGACAGGGCCTGGGGACTGAAGCTTTCTTT
CASRPRQGLGTEAFF
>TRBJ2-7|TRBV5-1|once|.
TGCGCCAGCAGCTTTGGGGACAACCAGCAGTACTTC
CASSFGDNQQYF
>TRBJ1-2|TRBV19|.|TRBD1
TGTGCCAGTAGTATAAGGGGACAGGGTAACTATGGCTACACCTTC
CASSIRGQGNYGYTF
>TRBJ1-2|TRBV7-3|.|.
TGTGCCAGCAGCTTAAAACCCACAGTGGGTGCTGGCTACACCTTC
CASSLKPTVGAGYTF
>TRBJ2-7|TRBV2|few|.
TGTGCCAGCAGTGGAGATTTCTACGAGCAGTACTTC
CASSGDFYEQYF
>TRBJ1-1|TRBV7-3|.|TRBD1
TGTGCCAGCAGTGGGGACAGGTCGAACACTGAAGCTTTCTTT
CASSGDRSNTEAFF
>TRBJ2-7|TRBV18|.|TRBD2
TGTGCCAGCTCACATAAACCCAGGACTAGCGGGAACCCCCACGAGCAGTACTTC
CASSHKPRTSGNPHEQYF
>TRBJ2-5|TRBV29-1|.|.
TGCAGCGTTGGCCCCAGGGTTCAAGAGACCCAGTACTTC
CSVGPRVQETQYF
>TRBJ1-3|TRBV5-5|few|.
TGTGCCAGCAGCTTGGGCAGGGTCGAAGGAGACACCATATATTTT
CASSLGRVEGDTIYF
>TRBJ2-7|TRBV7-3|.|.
TGTGCCAGCAGCTTAAATAACGGGGGTTTGACGTTATACGAGCAGTACTTC
CASSLNNGGLTLYEQYF
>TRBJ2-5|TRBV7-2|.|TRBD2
TGTGCCAGCAGCTTATACAGGACTAGCGTATATGAGACCCAGTACTTC
CASSLYRTSVYETQYF
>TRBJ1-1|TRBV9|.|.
TGTGCCAGCAGCTCCCAAGGGGCGGCAGGGCCTAGATCTGAAGCTTTCTTT
CASSSQGAAGPRSEAFF
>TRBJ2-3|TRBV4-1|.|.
TGCGCCAGCAGCCAAGATACTAGCACAGATACGCAGTATTTT
CASSQDTSTDTQYF
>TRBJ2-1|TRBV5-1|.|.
TGCGCCAGCAGCTTCCGGGTCCCGAAGACGAATGAGCAGTTCTTC
CASSFRVPKTNEQFF